The 9 T cell receptor beta chains listed next were all sequenced from one sample in a study of CD8+ T cells in alopecia areata (dated by TCRdb to the late 2010s). The time point label corresponds to: baseline before oral tofacitinib. The library relied on the immunoSEQ multiplex PCR assay. For TCR sequencing, RNA was extracted from every sample and reverse transcribed into cDNA to serve as template. In its TCRdb copy, this immuneACCESS table keeps in-frame sequences only and misses some clones. Where compared with another copy, unresolved V genes explain less than half of these, and the others have no known cause. The sample table records 130,000 to 150,000 clones; roughly half of these occur just once. In total, the top ten clones hold roughly 0.9% of the sample. The material was CD4+ T cells sorted from blood, obtained at week 0. Source of these receptors: a human donor with alopecia areata.

The chain combines TRBV28 with TRBJ2-3; D ambiguous. V was pared by 4 bases and J by 7 bases, with 3 bases between. CDR1 and CDR2 from the germline V gene are MDHEN and SYDVKM. The CDR3 is 10 amino acids. For the CDR3, the DNA is TGTGCCAGCAGTTCAAATACGCAGTATTTT. Amino acid sequence: CASSSNTQYF.

This clone was seen just once. The chain uses TRBV25-1 and TRBJ2-5; unclear D gene. Germline values: CDR1 MGHDK, CDR2 SYGVNS. The CDR3 extends over 18 amino acids. Trimming shortened V by 2 bases and J by 2 bases, and 21 bases separated the two germline ends. The CDR3 is CASSELGPPAQTQETQYF. The CDR3 DNA follows: TGTGCCAGCAGTGAACTAGGGCCCCCAGCACAAACGCAAGAGACCCAGTACTTC.

V usage is TRBV27 and J usage is TRBJ2-2; 7 bases line up with TRBD1. V lost 3 bases to trimming and J lost 2 bases; unmatched junction nucleotides: 3. The CDR3 loop spans 15 amino acids. The germline V gene has CDR1 MNHEY and CDR2 SMNVEV (reference sequence). The CDR3 coding sequence is TGTGCCAGCAGTTTGGGGACAGTCAACACCGGGGAGCTGTTTTTT. Its translation is CASSLGTVNTGELFF.

In regard to this clone: The same CDR3 can be traced to other DNA sequences in this sample. The chain joins TRBV30 to TRBJ1-1; D unclear. Germline lookup yields CDR1 GTSNPN and CDR2 SVGIG (reference sequence). The CDR3 contains 11 residues. V lost 0 bases to trimming and J lost 3 bases, with 2 bases between them. The CDR3 sequence is CAWSVDTEAFF. In DNA form, the CDR3 reads TGTGCCTGGAGTGTAGACACTGAAGCTTTCTTT. Using reference TRBV30 and TRBJ1-1 for the parts outside the CDR3, the full variable domain is SQTIHQWPATLVQPVGSPLSLECTVEGTSNPNLYWYRQAAGRGLQLLFYSVGIGQISSEVPQNLSASRPQDRQFILSSKKLLLSDSGFYLCAWSVDTEAFFGQGTRLTVV.

This sequence joins TRBV19 and TRBJ2-2; D not certain. CDR1 and CDR2 from the germline V gene are LNHDA and SQIVND (reference sequence). V was shortened by 0 bases and J by 1 base, with 6 bases between the two germline ends. The CDR3 covers 15 residues. CDR3 amino acids: CASSIDHWNTGELFF. In DNA form, the CDR3 reads TGTGCCAGTAGTATAGATCATTGGAACACCGGGGAGCTGTTTTTT.

This clone was seen more than once but under ten times. The rearrangement uses TRBV27 and TRBJ1-5; D remains unclear. Germline V gene lookup returns CDR1 MNHEY and CDR2 SMNVEV (reference sequence). Trimming removed 0 bases from V and 7 bases from J, with 10 bases in between. This CDR3 is built from 14 residues. This CDR3 is CASSLSGPYQPQHF. The CDR3 DNA reads TGTGCCAGCAGTTTATCGGGTCCTTACCAGCCCCAGCATTTT.

This clone was counted only a few times. The rearrangement uses TRBV5-1 and TRBJ1-5; 11 bases agree with TRBD1. V gave up 5 bases and J gave up 5 bases; unmatched junction bases: 3. This CDR3 has 14 residues. The V gene's germline CDR1 is SGHRS and CDR2 YFSETQ. CDR3 bases: TGCGCCAGCAGAGGGACAGGGGGTGATCAGCCCCAGCATTTT. Amino acids: CASRGTGGDQPQHF.

The chain links TRBV5-1 to TRBJ2-1; D is unresolved. V lost 0 bases, J lost 2 bases, and 9 bases lay in between. Per germline, CDR1 SGHRS and CDR2 YFSETQ. This CDR3 has 15 amino acids. This chain's CDR3 is CASSLEGRPYNEQFF. CDR3 in DNA: TGCGCCAGCAGCTTGGAAGGCCGCCCCTACAATGAGCAGTTCTTC.

This sequence joins TRBV7-6 and TRBJ2-5, with 8 bases fitting TRBD1. The junction had 8 bases not matched to a gene; V was cut back by 4 bases and J by 7 bases. The CDR3 spans 14 residues. The germline gives CDR1 SGHVS, CDR2 FNYEAQ. Here the CDR3 reads CASSSDRAGGTQYF. The CDR3, as DNA: TGTGCCAGCAGCTCGGACAGGGCCGGTGGGACCCAGTACTTC.